The clone carrying this T cell receptor beta chain came up a few times. What it binds is not known. PCR involved 60 Vbeta and 13 Jbeta primers. Assay: immunoSEQ multiplex PCR; the TCRdb copy retains only in-frame clones and omits some. The sample comprises around 140,000 clones, more than 70% of which are singletons, and about 1.1% rests with the top ten. The data were taken from a study of cytomegalovirus exposure and HLA in healthy donors. Findings of the study overall: Most TCR beta V segments were productive about 90% or about 30% of the time in an earlier analysis. Later work showed greater clonal expansion in HLA-associated TCR beta chains than in equally common others.

Trimming removed 6 bases from V and 5 bases from J; junction bases left unmatched: 9. Germline CDR1 ENHRY, CDR2 SYGVKD. The length of the CDR3 is 15 residues. Sequencing input: PBMCs. The chain is built from TRBV10-3 and TRBJ1-1; 10 bases match TRBD1. The TCR originated in a male donor in good health and CMV-seronegative. CDR3 region: CAISETGTGETEAFF. CDR3 DNA: TGTGCCATCAGCGAAACCGGGACAGGGGAAACTGAAGCTTTCTTT.